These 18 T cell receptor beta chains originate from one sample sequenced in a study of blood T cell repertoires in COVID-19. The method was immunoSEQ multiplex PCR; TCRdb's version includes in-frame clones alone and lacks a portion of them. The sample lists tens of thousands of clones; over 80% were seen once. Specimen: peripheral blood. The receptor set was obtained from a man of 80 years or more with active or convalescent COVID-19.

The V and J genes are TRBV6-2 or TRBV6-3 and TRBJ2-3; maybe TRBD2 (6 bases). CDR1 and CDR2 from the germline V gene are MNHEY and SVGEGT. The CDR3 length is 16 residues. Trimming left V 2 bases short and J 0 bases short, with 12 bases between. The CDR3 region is CASSYGSSGSTDTQYF. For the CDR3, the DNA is TGTGCCAGCAGTTACGGGAGTAGCGGCAGCACAGATACGCAGTATTTT.

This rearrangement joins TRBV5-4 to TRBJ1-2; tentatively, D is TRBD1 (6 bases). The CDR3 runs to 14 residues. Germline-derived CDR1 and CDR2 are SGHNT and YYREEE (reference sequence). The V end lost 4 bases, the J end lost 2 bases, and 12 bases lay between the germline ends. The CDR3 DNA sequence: TGTGCCAGCAGCCATCAGGGGCAGAACTATGGCTACACCTTC. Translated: CASSHQGQNYGYTF. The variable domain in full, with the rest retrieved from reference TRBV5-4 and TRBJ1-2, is ETGVTQSPTHLIKTRGQQVTLRCSSQSGHNTVSWYQQALGQGPQFIFQYYREEENGRGNFPPRFSGLQFPNYSSELNVNALELDDSALYLCASSHQGQNYGYTFGSGTRLTVV.

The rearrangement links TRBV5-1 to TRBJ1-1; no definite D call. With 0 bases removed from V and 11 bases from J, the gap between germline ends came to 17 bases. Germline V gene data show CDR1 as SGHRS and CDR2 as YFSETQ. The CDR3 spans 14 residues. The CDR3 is CASSLASVGGEAFF. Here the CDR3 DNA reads TGCGCCAGCAGCTTGGCTTCGGTTGGCGGAGAGGCTTTCTTT.

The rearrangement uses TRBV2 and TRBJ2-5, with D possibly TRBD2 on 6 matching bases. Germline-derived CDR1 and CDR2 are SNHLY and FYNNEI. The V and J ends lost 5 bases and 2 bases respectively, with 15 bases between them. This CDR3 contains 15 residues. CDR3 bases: TGTGCCAGCAGTTGGGCGGGGCCACTACAAGAGACCCAGTACTTC. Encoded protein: CASSWAGPLQETQYF. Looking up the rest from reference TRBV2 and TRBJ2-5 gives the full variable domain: EPEVTQTPSHQVTQMGQEVILRCVPISNHLYFYWYRQILGQKVEFLVSFYNNEISEKSEIFDDQFSVERPDGSNFTLKIRSTKLEDSAMYFCASSWAGPLQETQYFGPGTRLLVL.

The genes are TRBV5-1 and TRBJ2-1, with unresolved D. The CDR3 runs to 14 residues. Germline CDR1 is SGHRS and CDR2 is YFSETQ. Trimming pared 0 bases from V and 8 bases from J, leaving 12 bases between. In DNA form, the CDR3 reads TGCGCCAGCAGCTTGGGCGATGGGCTCGATGAGCAGTTCTTC. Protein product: CASSLGDGLDEQFF.

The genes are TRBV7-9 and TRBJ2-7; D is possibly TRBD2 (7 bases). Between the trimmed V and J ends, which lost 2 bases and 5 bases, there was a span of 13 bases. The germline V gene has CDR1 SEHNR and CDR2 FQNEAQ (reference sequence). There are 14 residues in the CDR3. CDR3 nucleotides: TGTGCCAGCAGCTTACGGGGGGCACTAAACGAGCAGTACTTC. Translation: CASSLRGALNEQYF.

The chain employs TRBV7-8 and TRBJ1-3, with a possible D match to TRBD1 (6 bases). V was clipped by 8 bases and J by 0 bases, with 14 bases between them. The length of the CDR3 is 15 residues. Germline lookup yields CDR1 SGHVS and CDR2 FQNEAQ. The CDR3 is CASGDRRLSGNTIYF. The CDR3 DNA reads TGTGCCAGCGGTGACAGGCGGCTCTCTGGAAACACCATATATTTT.

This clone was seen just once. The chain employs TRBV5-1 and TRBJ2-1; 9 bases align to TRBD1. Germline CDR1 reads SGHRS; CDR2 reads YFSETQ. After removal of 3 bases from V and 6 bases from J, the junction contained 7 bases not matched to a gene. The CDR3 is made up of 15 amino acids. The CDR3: CASSSIAGQGNEQFF. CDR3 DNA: TGCGCCAGCAGCTCCATCGCGGGACAGGGCAATGAGCAGTTCTTC.

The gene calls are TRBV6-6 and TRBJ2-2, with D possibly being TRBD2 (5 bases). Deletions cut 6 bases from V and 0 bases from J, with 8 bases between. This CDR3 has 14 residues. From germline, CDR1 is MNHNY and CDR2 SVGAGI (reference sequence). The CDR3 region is CASRAGTNTGELFF. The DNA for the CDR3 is TGTGCCAGCAGGGCCGGGACGAACACCGGGGAGCTGTTTTTT.

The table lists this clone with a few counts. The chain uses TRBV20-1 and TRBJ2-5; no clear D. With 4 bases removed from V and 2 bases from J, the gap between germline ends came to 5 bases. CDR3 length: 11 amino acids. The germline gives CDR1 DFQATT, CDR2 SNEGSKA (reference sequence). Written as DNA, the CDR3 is TGCAGTGCTACCAGACAAGAGACCCAGTACTTC. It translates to CSATRQETQYF.

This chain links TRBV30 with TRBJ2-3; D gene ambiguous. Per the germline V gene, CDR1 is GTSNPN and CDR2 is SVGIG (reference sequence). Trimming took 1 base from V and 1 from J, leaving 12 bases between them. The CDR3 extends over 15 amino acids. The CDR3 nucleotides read TGTGCCTGGAGTGACCCCGGCGCGGGCACAGATACGCAGTATTTT. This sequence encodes CAWSDPGAGTDTQYF.

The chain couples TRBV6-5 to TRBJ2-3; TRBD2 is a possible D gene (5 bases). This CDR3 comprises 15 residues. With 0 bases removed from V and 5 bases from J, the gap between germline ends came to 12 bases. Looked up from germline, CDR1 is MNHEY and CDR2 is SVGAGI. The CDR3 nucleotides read TGTGCCAGCAGTTACTCGAGGGCTGGAGTAGATACGCAGTATTTT. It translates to CASSYSRAGVDTQYF.

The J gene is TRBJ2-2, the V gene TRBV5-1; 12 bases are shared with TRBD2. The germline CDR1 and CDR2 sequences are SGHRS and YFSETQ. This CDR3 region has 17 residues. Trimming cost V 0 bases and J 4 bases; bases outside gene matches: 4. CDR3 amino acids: CASSLGLAGVATGELFF. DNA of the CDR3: TGCGCCAGCAGCTTGGGACTAGCGGGAGTCGCCACCGGGGAGCTGTTTTTT.

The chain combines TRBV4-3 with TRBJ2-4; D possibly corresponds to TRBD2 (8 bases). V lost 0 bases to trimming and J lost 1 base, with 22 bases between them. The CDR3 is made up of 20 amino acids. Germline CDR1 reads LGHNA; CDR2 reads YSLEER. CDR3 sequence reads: CASSQDFAGGPGGAKNIQYF. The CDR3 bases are TGCGCCAGCAGCCAAGATTTTGCGGGAGGCCCAGGGGGGGCCAAAAACATTCAGTACTTC.

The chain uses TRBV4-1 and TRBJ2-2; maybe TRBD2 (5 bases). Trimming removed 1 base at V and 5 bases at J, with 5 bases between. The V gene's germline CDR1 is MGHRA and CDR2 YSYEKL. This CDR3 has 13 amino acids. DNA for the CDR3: TGCGCCAGCAGCCAAGGAGGGACCGGGGAGCTGTTTTTT. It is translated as CASSQGGTGELFF.

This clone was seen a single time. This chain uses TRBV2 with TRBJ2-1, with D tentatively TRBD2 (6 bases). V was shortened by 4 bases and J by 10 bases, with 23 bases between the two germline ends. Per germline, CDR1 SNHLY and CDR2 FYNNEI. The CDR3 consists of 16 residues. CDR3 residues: CASSAGLSWGGGEQFF. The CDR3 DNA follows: TGTGCCAGCAGTGCGGGACTCTCTTGGGGCGGAGGCGAGCAGTTCTTC.

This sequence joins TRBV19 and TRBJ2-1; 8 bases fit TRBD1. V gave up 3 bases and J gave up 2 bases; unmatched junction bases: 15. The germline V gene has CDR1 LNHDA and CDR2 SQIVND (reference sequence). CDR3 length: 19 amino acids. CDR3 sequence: CASSMRQGAWKRAYNEQFF. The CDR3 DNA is TGTGCCAGTAGTATGAGGCAGGGGGCGTGGAAAAGGGCCTACAATGAGCAGTTCTTC.

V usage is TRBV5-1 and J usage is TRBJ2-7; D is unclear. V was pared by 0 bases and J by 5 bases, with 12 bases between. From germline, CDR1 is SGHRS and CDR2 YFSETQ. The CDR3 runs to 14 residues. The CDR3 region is CASSLGTLGHEQYF. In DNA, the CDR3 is TGCGCCAGCAGCTTGGGCACTCTTGGGCACGAGCAGTACTTC.